One sample yielded the 23 T cell receptor beta chains listed below, sequenced in a study of blood T cell repertoires in COVID-19. Sequencing was performed with immunoSEQ multiplex PCR; in TCRdb, only in-frame clones are kept and a portion is missing. The table shows a few hundred thousand clones, with roughly 85% occurring only once. Sequencing input: peripheral blood. These receptors came from a woman in her seventies with COVID-19, enrolled during active disease.

The chain joins TRBV7-2 to TRBJ2-7, with 9 bases matching TRBD2. With V trimmed by 1 base and J by 3 bases, 4 bases remained unmatched. The CDR3 has 15 amino acids. CDR1 SGHTA and CDR2 FQGNSA come from the germline V gene. The chain's CDR3 is CASSLDLAGIYEQYF. In nucleotides, the CDR3 is TGTGCCAGCAGCTTAGACCTAGCGGGGATCTACGAGCAGTACTTC.

This rearrangement joins TRBV27 to TRBJ1-5; 8 nucleotides align to TRBD1. V trimming: 6 bases; J trimming: 7 bases; junction bases outside the gene matches: 5. Germline CDR1 is MNHEY and CDR2 is SMNVEV (reference sequence). The CDR3 contains 13 residues. In DNA form, the CDR3 reads TGTGCCAGCAGATTGACAGGGGCACAGCCCCAGCATTTT. Translating it yields CASRLTGAQPQHF.

A few counts support this clone. The chain recombines TRBV9 with TRBJ1-2, with D possibly being TRBD1 (5 bases). Trimming removed 0 bases at V and 4 bases at J, with 13 bases between. Germline CDR1 reads SGDLS; CDR2 reads YYNGEE. The CDR3 is made up of 15 amino acids. The CDR3 here is CASSVGDSNAYGYTF. The CDR3 DNA is TGTGCCAGCAGCGTAGGTGACAGTAACGCCTATGGCTACACCTTC.

The chain carries TRBV2 and TRBJ1-2; 9 bases are a match to TRBD1. Germline V lookup: CDR1 SNHLY, CDR2 FYNNEI. V was clipped by 1 base and J by 5 bases; unmatched bases: 5. The CDR3 totals 15 residues. CDR3 region: CASSEGGQGIYGYTF. The CDR3 DNA reads as TGTGCCAGCAGTGAAGGGGGACAGGGAATTTATGGCTACACCTTC.

The count of this clone is one. The gene calls are TRBV7-8 and TRBJ1-4; 7 bases line up with TRBD1. Germline CDR1 SGHVS, CDR2 FQNEAQ. The CDR3 extends over 14 amino acids. Germline trimming cut 6 bases from V and 8 bases from J; bases unmatched to any gene: 9. The CDR3 protein is CASRGGRGEEKLFF. The CDR3 region has the DNA TGTGCCAGCAGGGGGGGCAGGGGGGAAGAAAAACTGTTTTTT.

This clone was seen only once. CDR3 region: CASSFAGAFQETQYF. CDR3 nucleotide sequence: TGTGCCAGCAGCTTCGCAGGGGCCTTTCAAGAGACCCAGTACTTC. This rearrangement joins TRBV7-9 to TRBJ2-5, with D possibly TRBD1 on 6 matching bases. The length of the CDR3 is 15 residues. In germline, CDR1 is SEHNR, CDR2 FQNEAQ (reference sequence). V gave up 3 bases and J gave up 2 bases, with 13 bases separating them.

This rearrangement joins TRBV30 to TRBJ1-4; 8 nucleotides line up with TRBD1. Trimming removed 2 bases from V and 5 bases from J; junction bases left unmatched: 7. From germline, CDR1 is GTSNPN and CDR2 SVGIG (reference sequence). The CDR3 is made up of 15 amino acids. The CDR3 DNA follows: TGTGCCTGGAGTCACGGACAGGGAGGAAATGAAAAACTGTTTTTT. Encoded protein: CAWSHGQGGNEKLFF.

V is TRBV18 and J is TRBJ1-1, with TRBD1 matching 8 bases. V lost 0 bases and J lost 0; bases outside the gene matches: 6. The CDR3 covers 17 residues. Germline CDR1 is KGHSH and CDR2 is LQKENI. In nucleotides, the CDR3 is TGTGCCAGCTCACCACCCGGACAGGGAGCCATGAACACTGAAGCTTTCTTT. It encodes CASSPPGQGAMNTEAFF.

The V call is TRBV18, the J call TRBJ1-2; D unclear. Germline V gives CDR1 KGHSH, CDR2 LQKENI. The CDR3 has 13 amino acids. Trimming pared 0 bases from V and 5 bases from J, leaving 7 bases between. This chain's CDR3 is CASSPPGDYGYTF. The CDR3 region has the DNA TGTGCCAGCTCACCACCGGGAGATTATGGCTACACCTTC.

The chain joins TRBV19 to TRBJ1-5; 9 nucleotides agree with TRBD1. There are 16 residues in the CDR3. Germline trimming cut 1 base from V and 9 bases from J; bases unmatched to any gene: 10. Per germline, CDR1 LNHDA and CDR2 SQIVND (reference sequence). The CDR3, as DNA: TGTGCCAGTAGTATAGTCCGGGACAGGGCCCATCGGCCCCAGCATTTT. Its protein product is CASSIVRDRAHRPQHF.

A few counts support this clone. The V and J genes are TRBV29-1 and TRBJ1-5, with D unclear. The CDR3 consists of 14 residues. In germline, CDR1 is SQVTM, CDR2 ANQGSEA. Trimming removed 5 bases at V and 3 bases at J, with 14 bases between. This chain's CDR3 is CSVTRGVDNQPQHF. Written as DNA, the CDR3 is TGCAGCGTTACCCGCGGGGTTGACAATCAGCCCCAGCATTTT.

The chain recombines TRBV7-8 with TRBJ2-7; D is unresolved. Trimming took 0 bases from V and 5 from J, leaving 17 bases between them. From germline, CDR1 is SGHVS and CDR2 FQNEAQ. The CDR3 extends over 16 amino acids. In nucleotides, the CDR3 is TGTGCCAGCAGCTTAGCAAACCCTTCCCGGTTTCACGAGCAGTACTTC. This codes for CASSLANPSRFHEQYF.

This chain uses TRBV5-1 with TRBJ2-5; weak D call: TRBD1 (6 bases). This CDR3 comprises 13 residues. CDR1 is SGHRS and CDR2 is YFSETQ in the germline V gene. The germline V and J ends were trimmed by 10 bases and 2 bases, with 15 bases remaining between them. The CDR3 is CACQIQGQETQYF. The CDR3 nucleotides read TGCGCCTGCCAGATACAGGGTCAAGAGACCCAGTACTTC. Drawing the rest from reference TRBV5-1 and TRBJ2-5, the complete variable domain is KAGVTQTPRYLIKTRGQQVTLSCSPISGHRSVSWYQQTPGQGLQFLFEYFSETQRNKGNFPGRFSGRQFSNSRSEMNVSTLELGDSALYLCACQIQGQETQYFGPGTRLLVL.

This clone has only one observation. CDR3 in DNA: TGTGCCAGCAGTTTCACAGGGGGGATGGAGACCCAGTACTTC. Translation gives CASSFTGGMETQYF. The chain couples TRBV6-6 to TRBJ2-5; 8 nucleotides agree with TRBD1. CDR1 and CDR2 from the germline V gene are MNHNY and SVGAGI (reference sequence). J gave up 5 bases and V 4 bases, and 6 bases lay outside the gene matches. This CDR3 spans 14 amino acids.

This clone was observed a handful of times. DNA of the CDR3: TGTGCCTGGAATACGGGACTAGCGGTCCCCGAGCAGTACTTC. This translates into CAWNTGLAVPEQYF. The chain carries TRBV30 and TRBJ2-7; 11 bases are a match to TRBD2. Germline V lookup: CDR1 GTSNPN, CDR2 SVGIG (reference sequence). V lost 4 bases to trimming and J lost 6 bases; unmatched junction nucleotides: 8. The CDR3 extends over 14 amino acids. Supplemented by reference TRBV30 and TRBJ2-7, the full variable domain reads SQTIHQWPATLVQPVGSPLSLECTVEGTSNPNLYWYRQAAGRGLQLLFYSVGIGQISSEVPQNLSASRPQDRQFILSSKKLLLSDSGFYLCAWNTGLAVPEQYFGPGTRLTVT.

The genes are TRBV3-1 (or the pseudogene TRBV3-2) and TRBJ2-6; possibly TRBD1 for D (6 bases). V lost 4 bases and J lost 0, with 22 bases in between. The CDR3 has 20 amino acids. Looked up from germline, CDR1 is LGHDT and CDR2 is YNNKEL (reference sequence). The CDR3 protein is CASSLTLTGTLSSGANVLTF. The CDR3 nucleotides are TGTGCCAGCAGCCTCACCCTCACAGGGACCTTAAGCTCTGGGGCCAACGTCCTGACTTTC.

The CDR3 coding sequence is TGTGCCAGCAATCCGGGACAATACGAGCAGTTCTTC. Protein sequence: CASNPGQYEQFF. V usage is TRBV5-8 and J usage is TRBJ2-1, with D possibly matching TRBD1 (6 bases). This CDR3 is 12 amino acids long. V lost 6 bases, J lost 10 bases, and 14 bases lay in between. In germline, CDR1 is SGHTS, CDR2 YDEGEE.

This clone was counted a single time. The chain links TRBV7-3 to TRBJ1-2, with 7 bases identical to TRBD1. Germline V gene sequence: CDR1 SGHTA, CDR2 FQGTGA. The V gene end was trimmed by 5 bases and the J gene end by 4 bases; junction bases not matched to a gene: 4. The CDR3 is 13 residues long. CDR3 region: CASSPGDSYGYTF. The CDR3 nucleotides read TGTGCCAGCAGCCCGGGGGACAGCTATGGCTACACCTTC. Drawing the rest from reference TRBV7-3 and TRBJ1-2, the complete variable domain is GAGVSQTPSNKVTEKGKYVELRCDPISGHTALYWYRQSLGQGPEFLIYFQGTGAADDSGLPNDRFFAVRPEGSVSTLKIQRTERGDSAVYLCASSPGDSYGYTFGSGTRLTVV.

The chain uses TRBV7-9 and TRBJ1-4; possible D gene TRBD1, 5 bases. CDR1 is SEHNR and CDR2 is FQNEAQ in the germline V gene (reference sequence). Trimming shortened V by 6 bases and J by 7 bases, and 12 bases separated the two germline ends. CDR3 length: 13 residues. Here the CDR3 DNA reads TGTGCCAGCAGGCAGGGCAGGGCTGAAAAACTGTTTTTT. Its translation is CASRQGRAEKLFF.

The chain is built from TRBV9 and TRBJ1-5, with TRBD1 matching over 9 bases. The V segment lost 3 bases and the J segment 3 bases; nucleotides outside the gene matches: 16. The CDR3 contains 19 residues. Germline CDR1 is SGDLS and CDR2 is YYNGEE. The CDR3 DNA is TGTGCCAGCAGCGCCGATCGTCCCGGGACAGGGTTTGCCAATCAGCCCCAGCATTTT. Its protein is CASSADRPGTGFANQPQHF.

This clone was recorded once. The gene calls are TRBV6-1 and TRBJ2-6; D is possibly TRBD2 (5 bases). This CDR3 contains 18 residues. Trimming cost V 2 bases and J 1 base, with 15 bases left between them. CDR1 is MNHNS, CDR2 SASEGT, per germline. Here the CDR3 reads CASSEYVGESSGANVLTF. The CDR3 DNA sequence: TGTGCCAGCAGTGAATATGTGGGAGAGAGTTCTGGGGCCAACGTCCTGACTTTC.

The chain carries TRBV4-3 and TRBJ1-2; D is possibly TRBD1 (5 bases). This CDR3 spans 13 amino acids. Germline loops: CDR1 LGHNA, CDR2 YSLEER. Trimming took 2 bases from V and 7 from J, leaving 11 bases between them. In DNA form, the CDR3 reads TGCGCCAGCAGCCAAATCCACGGGGGTGGCTACACCTTC. It codes for CASSQIHGGGYTF.

V and J are TRBV14 and TRBJ1-2, with TRBD1 matching 9 bases. The CDR3 extends over 15 amino acids. V lost 0 bases and J lost 4; bases outside the gene matches: 3. CDR1 is SGHDN, CDR2 FVKESK, per germline. CDR3 loop: CASSQETGGFYGYTF. In DNA form, the CDR3 reads TGTGCCAGCAGCCAAGAAACAGGGGGCTTCTATGGCTACACCTTC. Full variable domain (missing parts from reference TRBV14 and TRBJ1-2): EAGVTQFPSHSVIEKGQTVTLRCDPISGHDNLYWYRRVMGKEIKFLLHFVKESKQDESGMPNNRFLAERTGGTYSTLKVQPAELEDSGVYFCASSQETGGFYGYTFGSGTRLTVV.